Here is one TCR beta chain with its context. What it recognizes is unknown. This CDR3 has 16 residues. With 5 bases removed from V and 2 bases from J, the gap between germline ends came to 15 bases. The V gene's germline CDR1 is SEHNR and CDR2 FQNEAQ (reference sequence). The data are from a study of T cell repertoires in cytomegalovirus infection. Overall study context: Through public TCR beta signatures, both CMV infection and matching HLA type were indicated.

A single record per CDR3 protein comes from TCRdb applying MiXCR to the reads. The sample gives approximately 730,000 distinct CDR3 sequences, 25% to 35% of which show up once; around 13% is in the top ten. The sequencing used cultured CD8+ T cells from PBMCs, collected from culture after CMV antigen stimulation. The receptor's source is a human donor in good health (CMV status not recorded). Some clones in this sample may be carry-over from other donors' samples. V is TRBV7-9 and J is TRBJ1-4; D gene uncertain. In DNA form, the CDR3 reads TGTGCCAGCAGCATGCACCTTAAGGGCACTAATGAAAAACTGTTTTTT. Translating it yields CASSMHLKGTNEKLFF.